This TCR beta chain was recovered during a study of blood T cell repertoires in COVID-19. Study in general: Sites in the United States, Italy and Spain provided acute and convalescent COVID-19 samples. PBMCs, B-cell-depleted T cells, or T cells were the source of the cDNA or gDNA that made up the material.

In the original workflow: Reference gene primers were amplified, and this amplification served to estimate nucleated cell counts. TCRdb keeps only in-frame clones here, not all; method: immunoSEQ multiplex PCR. Clone size and V and J calls were adopted from that table, with D and trimming inferred from the DNA. The table lists fewer than 250,000 clones, roughly 80% of them singletons. Trimming pared 2 bases from V and 5 bases from J, leaving 15 bases between. CDR3 length: 16 amino acids. Germline CDR1 is MNHEY and CDR2 is SVGAGI. The sequenced material came from peripheral blood. The chain joins TRBV6-5 to TRBJ2-2; weak D call: TRBD2 (7 bases). This clonotype was obtained from a woman between 45 and 60 years old with acute or convalescent COVID-19. CDR3 in amino acids: CASSYIGGVVTGELFF. CDR3 in DNA: TGTGCCAGCAGTTACATAGGGGGGGTAGTAACCGGGGAGCTGTTTTTT.